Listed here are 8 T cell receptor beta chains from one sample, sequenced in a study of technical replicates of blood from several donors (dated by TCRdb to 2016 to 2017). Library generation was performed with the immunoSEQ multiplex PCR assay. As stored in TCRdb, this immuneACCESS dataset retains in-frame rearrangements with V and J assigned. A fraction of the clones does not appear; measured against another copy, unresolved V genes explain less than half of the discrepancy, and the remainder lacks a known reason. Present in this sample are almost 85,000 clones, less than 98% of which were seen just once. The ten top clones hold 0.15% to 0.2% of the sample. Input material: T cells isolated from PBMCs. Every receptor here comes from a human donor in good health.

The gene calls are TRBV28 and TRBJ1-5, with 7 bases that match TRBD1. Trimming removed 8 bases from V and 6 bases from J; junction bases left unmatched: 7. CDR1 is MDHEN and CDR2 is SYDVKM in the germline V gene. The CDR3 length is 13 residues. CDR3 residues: CASAPQGVQPQHF. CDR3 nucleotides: TGTGCCAGCGCTCCCCAGGGGGTTCAGCCCCAGCATTTT.

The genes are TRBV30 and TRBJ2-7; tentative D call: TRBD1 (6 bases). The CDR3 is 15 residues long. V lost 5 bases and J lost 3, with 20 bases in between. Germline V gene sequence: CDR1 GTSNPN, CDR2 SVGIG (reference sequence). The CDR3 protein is CAWSLFTGKNYEQYF. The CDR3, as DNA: TGTGCCTGGTCTCTTTTTACAGGGAAAAACTACGAGCAGTACTTC.

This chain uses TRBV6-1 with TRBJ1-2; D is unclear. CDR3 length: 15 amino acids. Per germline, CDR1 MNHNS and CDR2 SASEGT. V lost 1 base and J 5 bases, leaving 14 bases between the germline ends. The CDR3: CASSEDLLPVYGYTF. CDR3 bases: TGTGCCAGCAGTGAAGACCTACTTCCTGTATATGGCTACACCTTC.

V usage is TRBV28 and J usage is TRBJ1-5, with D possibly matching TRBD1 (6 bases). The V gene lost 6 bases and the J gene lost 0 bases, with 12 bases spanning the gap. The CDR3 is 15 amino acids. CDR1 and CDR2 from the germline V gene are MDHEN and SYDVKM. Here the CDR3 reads CASSIQGHSNQPQHF. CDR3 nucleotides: TGTGCCAGCAGCATACAGGGCCATAGCAATCAGCCCCAGCATTTT.

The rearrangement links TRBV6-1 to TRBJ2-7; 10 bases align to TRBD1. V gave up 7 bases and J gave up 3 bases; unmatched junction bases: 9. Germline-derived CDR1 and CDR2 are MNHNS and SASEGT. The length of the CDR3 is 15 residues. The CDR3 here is CASKRDRGPYYEQYF. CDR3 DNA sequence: TGTGCCAGCAAGAGGGACAGGGGACCGTACTACGAGCAGTACTTC.

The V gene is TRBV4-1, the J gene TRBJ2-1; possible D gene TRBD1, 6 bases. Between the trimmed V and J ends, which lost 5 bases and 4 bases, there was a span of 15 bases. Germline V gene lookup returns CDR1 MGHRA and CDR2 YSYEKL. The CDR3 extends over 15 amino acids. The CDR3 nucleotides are TGCGCCAGCAGCTTGCAGGGGACGGGATACAATGAGCAGTTCTTC. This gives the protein CASSLQGTGYNEQFF.

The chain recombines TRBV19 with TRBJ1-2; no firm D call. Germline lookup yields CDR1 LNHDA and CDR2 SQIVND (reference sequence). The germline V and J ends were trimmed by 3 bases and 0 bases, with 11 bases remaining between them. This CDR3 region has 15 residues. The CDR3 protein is CASSIMHATNYGYTF. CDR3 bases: TGTGCCAGTAGTATCATGCACGCTACTAACTATGGCTACACCTTC.

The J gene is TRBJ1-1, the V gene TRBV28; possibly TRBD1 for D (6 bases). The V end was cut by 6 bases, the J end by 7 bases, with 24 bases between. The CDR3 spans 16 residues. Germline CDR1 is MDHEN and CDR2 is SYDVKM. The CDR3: CASRTNKVAGDLEAFF. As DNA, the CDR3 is TGTGCCAGCAGGACGAATAAGGTGGCAGGGGACCTTGAAGCTTTCTTT.